These 3 T cell receptor beta chains came from one sample sequenced in a study of blood T cell repertoires in COVID-19. Libraries were prepared by immunoSEQ multiplex PCR; TCRdb keeps only in-frame clonotypes and omits some of them. The top ten clones hold 3.5% of a sample with roughly 59,000 clones, about four fifths of them seen once. The specimen sequenced was peripheral blood. These receptor sequences come from a woman older than 75 with acute or convalescent COVID-19.

The chain employs TRBV24-1 and TRBJ2-2; D is undetermined. Germline values: CDR1 KGHDR, CDR2 SFDVKD. The V end was cut by 8 bases, the J end by 4 bases, with 7 bases between. This CDR3 comprises 12 residues. As DNA, the CDR3 is TGTGCCACCACAGGTTCCACCGGGGAGCTGTTTTTT. It yields the protein CATTGSTGELFF.

The chain couples TRBV5-8 to TRBJ2-5; TRBD1 might be the D (5 bases). The ends were cut back, 9 bases at V and 2 bases at J, with 20 bases in the middle. Germline V gives CDR1 SGHTS, CDR2 YDEGEE. This CDR3 has 15 residues. The CDR3 loop is CATNRLQAQQETQYF. The DNA of the CDR3 is TGTGCCACAAACAGGCTACAAGCTCAACAAGAGACCCAGTACTTC.

The chain couples TRBV19 to TRBJ1-1; no definite D call. This CDR3 is 11 amino acids long. The V gene lost 4 bases and the J gene lost 6 bases, with 6 bases spanning the gap. Germline-derived CDR1 and CDR2 are LNHDA and SQIVND (reference sequence). CDR3 bases: TGTGCCAGTAGTACGCAGGCTGAAGCTTTCTTT. It specifies CASSTQAEAFF. The full variable domain, completed using reference TRBV19 and TRBJ1-1, is DGGITQSPKYLFRKEGQNVTLSCEQNLNHDAMYWYRQDPGQGLRLIYYSQIVNDFQKGDIAEGYSVSREKKESFPLTVTSAQKNPTAFYLCASSTQAEAFFGQGTRLTVV.